These 29 T cell receptor beta chains originate from one sample sequenced in a study of T cell repertoires in cytomegalovirus infection. TCRdb redid the calling of the reads with MiXCR, one entry per CDR3 protein. The sample consists of 150,000 to 200,000 distinct CDR3 sequences, 28% of them appearing once. Sequencing was performed on PBMCs. Receptors were obtained from a human donor in good health (CMV status not recorded). Some clones in this sample may be carry-over from other donors' samples.

This rearrangement joins TRBV12-3 or TRBV12-4 to TRBJ1-1, with D tentatively TRBD1 (5 bases). Deletions cut 0 bases from V and 8 bases from J, with 13 bases between. The CDR3 loop spans 14 amino acids. The CDR3 region has the DNA TGTGCCAGCAGTTTAGCGTCCAGGGTCGGCGAAGCTTTCTTT. Translating gives CASSLASRVGEAFF.

The chain carries TRBV2 and TRBJ1-5; D unresolved. This CDR3 has 12 residues. The germline V and J ends were trimmed by 4 bases and 11 bases, with 12 bases remaining between them. The germline gives CDR1 SNHLY, CDR2 FYNNEI. The CDR3 DNA is TGTGCCAGCAGTGGGCGAAGGGAGGCCCAGCATTTT. Translated: CASSGRREAQHF.

The V gene is TRBV5-8, the J gene TRBJ2-7, with D maybe TRBD1 (6 bases). Germline values: CDR1 SGHTS, CDR2 YDEGEE. V dropped 7 bases and J dropped 2 bases, with 13 bases sitting between them. This CDR3 is 13 amino acids long. The chain's CDR3 is CASPLAGAYEQYF. The CDR3 DNA reads TGTGCCAGCCCCCTGGCAGGGGCCTACGAGCAGTACTTC.

V is TRBV27 and J is TRBJ2-7; unclear D gene. This CDR3 is built from 12 residues. V was shortened by 8 bases and J by 2 bases, with 10 bases between the two germline ends. Germline V gives CDR1 MNHEY, CDR2 SMNVEV (reference sequence). This CDR3 reads CASHPNPYEQYF. Here the CDR3 DNA reads TGTGCCAGCCACCCGAACCCCTACGAGCAGTACTTC.

This clonotype was found a few times. V gene TRBV12-3 or TRBV12-4 combines with J gene TRBJ1-2; 9 positions match TRBD1. After removal of 6 bases from V and 5 bases from J, the junction contained 7 bases not matched to a gene. This CDR3 contains 14 residues. The CDR3 loop is CASSRGTGRYGYTF. DNA for the CDR3: TGTGCCAGCAGCCGCGGGACAGGGAGATATGGCTACACCTTC.

The chain employs TRBV7-3 and TRBJ1-1, with 7 bases aligning to TRBD1. Per germline, CDR1 SGHTA and CDR2 FQGTGA. The CDR3 totals 13 residues. V gave up 2 bases and J gave up 5 bases; unmatched junction bases: 2. CDR3 amino acids: CASSLLTGTEAFF. CDR3 sequence (DNA): TGTGCCAGCAGCTTATTGACAGGGACTGAAGCTTTCTTT.

This clonotype was detected ten times or more. This CDR3 reads CASSLYGEGYTF. CDR3 DNA: TGTGCCAGCAGCTTATACGGAGAAGGCTACACCTTC. This chain connects TRBV7-9 to TRBJ1-2, with D unresolved. V lost 2 bases and J lost 8, with 9 bases in between. In germline, CDR1 is SEHNR, CDR2 FQNEAQ (reference sequence). The CDR3 sequence is 12 residues long.

V gene TRBV5-8 combines with J gene TRBJ2-1, with 14 bases that match TRBD2. CDR1 SGHTS and CDR2 YDEGEE come from the germline V gene. This CDR3 has 18 residues. The junction had 13 bases not matched to a gene; V was cut back by 6 bases and J by 5 bases. The CDR3 nucleotides are TGTGCCAGCATCCTCAGGACTAGCGGGGGGCCGAAGGACAATGAGCAGTTCTTC. This encodes CASILRTSGGPKDNEQFF.

V is TRBV5-1 and J is TRBJ2-7, with 9 bases aligning to TRBD1. CDR1 is SGHRS, CDR2 YFSETQ, per germline. With V trimmed by 0 bases and J by 2 bases, 3 bases remained unmatched. This CDR3 comprises 15 residues. CDR3 coding DNA: TGCGCCAGCAGCTTGGGGACAGGGGAGACCTACGAGCAGTACTTC. It translates to CASSLGTGETYEQYF.

The chain employs TRBV5-6 and TRBJ2-2; D call uncertain. V was pared by 2 bases and J by 6 bases, with 11 bases between. Germline V gene data show CDR1 as SGHDT and CDR2 as YYEEEE. The CDR3 runs 14 residues. In nucleotides, the CDR3 is TGTGCCAGCAGCTTTGAACGGTATGCCGGGGAGCTGTTTTTT. This gives the protein CASSFERYAGELFF.

This clonotype has more than one count but fewer than ten. The chain joins TRBV2 to TRBJ1-1; no definite D call. The CDR3 loop spans 13 amino acids. The germline V gene encodes CDR1 SNHLY and CDR2 FYNNEI. The germline V and J ends were trimmed by 4 bases and 0 bases, with 6 bases remaining between them. In nucleotides, the CDR3 is TGTGCCAGCAGTGCAATCATGAACACTGAAGCTTTCTTT. It is translated as CASSAIMNTEAFF. The full variable domain, rest sourced from reference TRBV2 and TRBJ1-1, is EPEVTQTPSHQVTQMGQEVILRCVPISNHLYFYWYRQILGQKVEFLVSFYNNEISEKSEIFDDQFSVERPDGSNFTLKIRSTKLEDSAMYFCASSAIMNTEAFFGQGTRLTVV.

There are many counts of this clonotype. The chain joins TRBV12-3 or TRBV12-4 to TRBJ2-5; the D gene is possibly TRBD1 (6 bases). V shed 5 bases and J shed 1 base, with 14 bases lying between them. The CDR3 spans 15 residues. The chain's CDR3 is CASSPSTGLQETQYF. The DNA of the CDR3 is TGTGCCAGCAGTCCCTCGACAGGCCTCCAAGAGACCCAGTACTTC.

This rearrangement joins TRBV6-1 to TRBJ2-2; D ambiguous. Deletions cut 7 bases from V and 2 bases from J, with 8 bases between. Germline-derived CDR1 and CDR2 are MNHNS and SASEGT. The CDR3 is made up of 13 amino acids. CDR3 sequence reads: CASTLSNTGELFF. The CDR3 DNA is TGTGCCAGCACCCTCAGTAACACCGGGGAGCTGTTTTTT.

The rearrangement joins TRBV3-1 to TRBJ2-5; D gene ambiguous. Germline CDR1 and CDR2: LGHDT and YNNKEL (reference sequence). The CDR3 contains 14 residues. Trimming left V 2 bases short and J 1 base short, with 8 bases between. The CDR3 sequence is CASSQLQTQETQYF. CDR3 coding DNA: TGTGCCAGCAGCCAATTACAGACCCAAGAGACCCAGTACTTC.

This clonotype was recorded a few times. This sequence joins TRBV7-2 and TRBJ1-2; 9 bases agree with TRBD1. Germline V gene data show CDR1 as SGHTA and CDR2 as FQGNSA. Trimming removed 2 bases from V and 7 bases from J; junction bases left unmatched: 5. The length of the CDR3 is 14 residues. The CDR3, as DNA: TGTGCCAGCAGCTTAAGACAGGGGGAAGCTGGCTACACCTTC. This gives the protein CASSLRQGEAGYTF.

This clonotype has ten or more counts. The rearrangement uses TRBV7-2 and TRBJ2-1; 9 bases agree with TRBD2. The J segment lost 3 bases and the V segment lost 3 bases, leaving 3 bases of the junction unmatched. Germline loops: CDR1 SGHTA, CDR2 FQGNSA. This CDR3 region has 15 residues. In DNA, the CDR3 is TGTGCCAGCAGCTTGGCTAGCGGGGTCTACAATGAGCAGTTCTTC. Its translation: CASSLASGVYNEQFF.

Many counts were recorded for this clonotype. The CDR3 spells CASSGTVMNTEAFF. In nucleotides, the CDR3 is TGTGCCAGCAGTGGGACAGTTATGAACACTGAAGCTTTCTTT. The genes are TRBV25-1 and TRBJ1-1; the D gene is possibly TRBD1 (6 bases). This CDR3 comprises 14 residues. CDR1 is MGHDK and CDR2 is SYGVNS in the germline V gene. V was pared by 4 bases and J by 0 bases, with 9 bases between. Full variable domain (remainder filled in from reference TRBV25-1 and TRBJ1-1): EADIYQTPRYLVIGTGKKITLECSQTMGHDKMYWYQQDPGMELHLIHYSYGVNSTEKGDLSSESTVSRIRTEHFPLTLESARPSHTSQYLCASSGTVMNTEAFFGQGTRLTVV.

This clonotype was counted at least ten times. This chain uses TRBV15 with TRBJ1-1, with 7 nucleotides matching TRBD1. The V segment lost 6 bases and the J segment 4 bases; nucleotides outside the gene matches: 14. The V gene's germline CDR1 is LNHNV and CDR2 YYDKDF (reference sequence). The CDR3 covers 16 residues. DNA for the CDR3: TGTGCCACCAGTCCTAAGGGGGCAGGGTCAGGCACTGAAGCTTTCTTT. Its translation is CATSPKGAGSGTEAFF.

The chain carries TRBV29-1 and TRBJ1-1; no firm D call. The CDR3 is made up of 12 amino acids. The germline V and J ends were trimmed by 3 bases and 3 bases, with 8 bases remaining between them. Germline values: CDR1 SQVTM, CDR2 ANQGSEA. CDR3 nucleotide sequence: TGCAGCGTTGATAAGGGAGACACTGAAGCTTTCTTT. Its translation: CSVDKGDTEAFF.

About this clonotype: This may come from a read error, since a much larger clone is one base off. The rearrangement links TRBV7-9 to TRBJ2-3; 8 nucleotides align to TRBD2. V trimming: 3 bases; J trimming: 4 bases; junction bases outside the gene matches: 6. CDR1 is SEHNR and CDR2 is FQNEAQ in the germline V gene (reference sequence). This CDR3 is 15 amino acids long. This CDR3 is CASSLVGGAADTQYF. In DNA, the CDR3 is TGTGCCAGCAGCTTGGTCGGGGGGGCCGCAGATACGCAGTATTTT.

This clonotype turned up a few times. The rearrangement links TRBV12-3 or TRBV12-4 to TRBJ2-6; the D gene is possibly TRBD1 (6 bases). Trimming shortened V by 4 bases and J by 0 bases, and 10 bases separated the two germline ends. CDR3 length: 16 amino acids. This chain's CDR3 is CASSSLDSSGANVLTF. The CDR3, as DNA: TGTGCCAGCAGTTCCCTGGACAGCTCTGGGGCCAACGTCCTGACTTTC.

In this sample, this clonotype turned up a few times. The chain employs TRBV7-9 and TRBJ2-1; unclear D gene. This CDR3 comprises 13 residues. V was trimmed by 2 bases and J by 10 bases, leaving 12 bases between them. Germline CDR1 SEHNR, CDR2 FQNEAQ (reference sequence). The CDR3 bases are TGTGCCAGCAGCTTACATGGCGAAGGCGAGCAGTTCTTC. Its protein product is CASSLHGEGEQFF.

This clonotype was detected ten times or more. The chain has TRBV7-2 and TRBJ1-5; 10 bases line up with TRBD1. J was trimmed by 6 bases and V by 5 bases; bases with no gene match: 4. Germline CDR1 and CDR2: SGHTA and FQGNSA. There are 14 residues in the CDR3. CDR3: CASSPDRGPQPQHF. CDR3 nucleotides: TGTGCCAGCAGCCCCGACAGGGGGCCTCAGCCCCAGCATTTT.

This clonotype was detected a few times. V is TRBV5-5 and J is TRBJ2-5, with 7 bases matching TRBD1. The V gene end was trimmed by 4 bases and the J gene end by 4 bases; junction bases not matched to a gene: 4. There are 13 residues in the CDR3. Germline lookup yields CDR1 SGHKS and CDR2 YYEKEE (reference sequence). CDR3 residues: CASSQGQRETQYF. The CDR3, as DNA: TGTGCCAGCAGCCAGGGACAGAGAGAGACCCAGTACTTC.

This chain connects TRBV27 to TRBJ2-3; 8 bases are a match to TRBD2. The CDR3 consists of 15 residues. Germline lookup yields CDR1 MNHEY and CDR2 SMNVEV (reference sequence). V was pared by 5 bases and J by 0 bases, with 4 bases of the junction left unmatched. CDR3 nucleotides: TGTGCCAGCAGTAGCGGGGGTTCTAGCACAGATACGCAGTATTTT. Translation: CASSSGGSSTDTQYF.

The chain carries TRBV2 and TRBJ2-2; D remains unclear. Germline V gene data show CDR1 as SNHLY and CDR2 as FYNNEI. The CDR3 spans 14 residues. Trimming removed 4 bases from V and 4 bases from J, with 10 bases in between. The CDR3 loop reads CASSGADPTGELFF. CDR3 nucleotides: TGTGCCAGCAGTGGCGCAGACCCCACCGGGGAGCTGTTTTTT.

In DNA, the CDR3 is TGTGCCAGCAGTTACGTCGAGGGAGAGCAGTACTTC. Residues: CASSYVEGEQYF. This rearrangement joins TRBV6-2 or TRBV6-3 to TRBJ2-7, with D possibly matching TRBD2 (5 bases). From germline, CDR1 is MNHEY and CDR2 SVGEGT. Deletions cut 2 bases from V and 7 bases from J, with 9 bases between. CDR3 size: 12 residues.

A few counts support this clonotype. V gene TRBV7-8 combines with J gene TRBJ2-5; the D is unclear. In germline, CDR1 is SGHVS, CDR2 FQNEAQ. The CDR3 is made up of 12 amino acids. The V and J ends lost 2 bases and 3 bases respectively, with 4 bases between them. CDR3 sequence reads: CASSLSEETQYF. The CDR3 DNA follows: TGTGCCAGCAGCTTATCTGAAGAGACCCAGTACTTC.

In its sample, this clonotype was seen a few times. The rearrangement uses TRBV7-8 and TRBJ1-5; 10 bases match TRBD1. This CDR3 region has 15 residues. V lost 5 bases to trimming and J lost 6 bases; unmatched junction nucleotides: 7. The germline CDR1 and CDR2 sequences are SGHVS and FQNEAQ. CDR3 loop: CASSPDRGRVQPQHF. CDR3 coding DNA: TGTGCCAGCAGCCCCGACAGGGGGCGCGTTCAGCCCCAGCATTTT.